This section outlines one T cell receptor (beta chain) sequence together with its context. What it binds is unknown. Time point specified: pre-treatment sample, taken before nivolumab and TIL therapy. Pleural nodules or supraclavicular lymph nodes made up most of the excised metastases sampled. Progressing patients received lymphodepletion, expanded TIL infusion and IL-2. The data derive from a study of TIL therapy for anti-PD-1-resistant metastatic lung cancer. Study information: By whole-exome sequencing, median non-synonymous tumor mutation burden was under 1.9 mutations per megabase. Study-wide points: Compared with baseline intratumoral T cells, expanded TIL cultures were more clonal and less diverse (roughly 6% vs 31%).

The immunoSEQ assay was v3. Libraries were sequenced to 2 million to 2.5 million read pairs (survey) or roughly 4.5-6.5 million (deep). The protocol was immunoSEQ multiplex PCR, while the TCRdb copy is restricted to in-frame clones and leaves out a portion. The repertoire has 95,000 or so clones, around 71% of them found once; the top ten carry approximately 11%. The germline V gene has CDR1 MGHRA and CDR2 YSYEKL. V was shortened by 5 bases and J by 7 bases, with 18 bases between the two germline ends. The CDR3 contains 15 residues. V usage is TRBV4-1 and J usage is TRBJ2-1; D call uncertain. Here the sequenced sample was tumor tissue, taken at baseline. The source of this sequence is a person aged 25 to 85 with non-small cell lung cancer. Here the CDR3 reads CASSSLGVSLNEQFF. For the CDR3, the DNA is TGCGCCAGCAGCTCCCTTGGTGTTTCGTTAAATGAGCAGTTCTTC.